This TCR beta chain was recovered during a study of cytomegalovirus exposure and HLA in healthy donors. Trimming cost V 6 bases and J 4 bases, with 10 bases left between them. The CDR3 is 13 amino acids. Germline lookup yields CDR1 MNHEY and CDR2 SMNVEV (reference sequence). Sequencing used immunoSEQ multiplex PCR; TCRdb keeps in-frame clones, though not all of them. The repertoire holds approximately 200,000 clones, under 95% seen once, with 1% to 1.2% in the top ten. The clonotype originates from a woman aged 18-29 years in good health and CMV-seronegative. The material sequenced was PBMCs. V and J are TRBV27 and TRBJ1-5; D is unclear. In DNA, the CDR3 is TGTGCCAGCAGGGGCTCATCTAATCAGCCCCAGCATTTT. Translated, it gives CASRGSSNQPQHF.